These T cell receptor beta chains were read from a single sample in a study of OX40 agonist ivuxolimab in advanced cancers. Data came from immunoSEQ multiplex PCR; TCRdb stores just in-frame clones and leaves some out. The sample carries roughly 76,000 clones, 80% to 95% recorded once. The input for sequencing was CD4+ or CD8+ T cells sorted from blood, taken in a trial of the OX40 agonist ivuxolimab. The receptors derive from an adult with an advanced solid tumor such as melanoma, head and neck, liver or kidney cancer. The CDR3 runs from the conserved cysteine through the conserved F or W. Each record gives: V gene, CDR3 protein.

V: TRBV9
CDR3: CASSALYGSTDTQYF

V: TRBV9
CDR3: CASSVAEASYEQYF

V: TRBV7-8
CDR3: CASSLSSGGSNQPQHF

V: TRBV13
CDR3: CASSLGRGSEQFF

V: TRBV2
CDR3: CASSPGFDTQYF

V: TRBV2
CDR3: CASSPPSSLVEQYF

V: TRBV13
CDR3: CASSLGGLASYEQYF

V: TRBV6-5
CDR3: CASSVGTSGYNEQFF

V: TRBV21-1
CDR3: CASSKCDSQETQYF

V: TRBV6-1
CDR3: CASTDRAEDTQYF

V: TRBV27
CDR3: CASSPGPVGNFNQPQHF

V: TRBV5-6
CDR3: CASSYLGTGNTIYF

V: TRBV6-6
CDR3: CASSYSAPDYGYTF

V: TRBV2
CDR3: CASSDPGTGINTGELFF

V: TRBV6-5
CDR3: CASSILGINTEAFF

V: TRBV4-2
CDR3: CASSQSSISYEQYF

V: TRBV4-1
CDR3: CASSQATGYYTF

V: TRBV4-1
CDR3: CASSGEGGWNTEAFF

V: TRBV6-4
CDR3: CASSAYLSYTQYF

V: TRBV2
CDR3: CASRGGWSSYNEQFF

V: TRBV5-1
CDR3: CASSFGGPQETQYF

V: TRBV27
CDR3: CASSSALRIGYEQFF

V: TRBV4-1
CDR3: CASSQAGQSNEKLFF

V: TRBV19
CDR3: CASRGSQYEQYF

V: TRBV2
CDR3: CASSEALQTGHNSPLHF

V: TRBV27
CDR3: CASSSGANVLTF

V: TRBV2
CDR3: CASRGSGGAYNEQFF

V: TRBV13
CDR3: CASSPNAGGLLGNEQFF

V: TRBV4-1
CDR3: CASSQDLGASQPQHF

V: TRBV7-9
CDR3: CASSLETVPTNEKLFF

V: TRBV7-7
CDR3: CASSLGQYF

V: TRBV15
CDR3: CATSRTPGQGDYGYTF

V: TRBV5-6
CDR3: CASSLFADLRLYGYTF

V: TRBV4-2
CDR3: CASSQWDRAKYQETQYF

V: TRBV11-2
CDR3: CASSLGTIETQYF

V: TRBV27
CDR3: CASSWGLGARDEQYF

V: TRBV5-8
CDR3: CASSSIQVYSANPEAFF

V: TRBV7-7
CDR3: CASSSGLGYNEQFF

V: TRBV9
CDR3: CASSAHTGPSYNEQFF

V: TRBV11-2
CDR3: CASSQRGDPTDTQYF

V: TRBV5-6
CDR3: CASSLGIEDYGYTF

V: TRBV6-5
CDR3: CASSHGQEKLFF

V: TRBV25-1
CDR3: CASIGQGRDTQYF

V: TRBV29-1
CDR3: CSVEVEGPRAFF

V: TRBV7-6
CDR3: CASSKTRGSEAFF

V: TRBV7-2
CDR3: CASSFPPSHDNEQFF

V: TRBV7-9
CDR3: CASSFGLAGGEETQYF

V: TRBV9
CDR3: CASRTGFGNTIYF

V: TRBV5-6
CDR3: CASSPTGWVSDEQYF

V: TRBV11-2
CDR3: CASSFMDMRAYNEQFF

V: TRBV25-1
CDR3: CASRNGKQFF

V: TRBV5-4
CDR3: CASSRPGGGPGTDTQYF

V: TRBV6-5
CDR3: CASSTTGTAYNEQFF

V: TRBV9
CDR3: CASSVEVSPNYGYTF

V: TRBV5-6
CDR3: CASSLGTGPETQYF

V: TRBV5-4
CDR3: CASSLDLRGLSSYEQYF

V: TRBV14
CDR3: CASSQGPYEQYF